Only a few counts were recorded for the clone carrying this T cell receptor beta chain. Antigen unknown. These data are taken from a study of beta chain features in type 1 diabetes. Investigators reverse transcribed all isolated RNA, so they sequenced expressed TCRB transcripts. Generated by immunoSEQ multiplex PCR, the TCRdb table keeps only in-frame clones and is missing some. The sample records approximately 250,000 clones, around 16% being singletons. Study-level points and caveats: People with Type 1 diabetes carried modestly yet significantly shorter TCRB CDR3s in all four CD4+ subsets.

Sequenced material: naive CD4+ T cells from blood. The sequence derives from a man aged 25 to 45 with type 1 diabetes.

The CDR3 loop is CAWSVAAASGNTIYF. CDR3 sequence (DNA): TGTGCCTGGAGTGTAGCGGCCGCGTCTGGAAACACCATATATTTT. The J gene is TRBJ1-3, the V gene TRBV30; D is ambiguous. This CDR3 region has 15 residues. Germline V CDR1 and CDR2: GTSNPN, SVGIG (reference sequence). The V end was cut by 0 bases, the J end by 1 base, with 10 bases between.